A single sample gave rise to the 14 T cell receptor beta chains below, sequenced in a study of CD8+CD57+ T cells in acquired aplastic anemia. CDR3 and TCR beta VDJ profiling relied on genomic DNA as the template. TCRdb re-derived calls from the reads in MiXCR, one entry per CDR3 protein. The table records over 150,000 distinct CDR3 sequences, around half of them present only once. Those patients picked for sequencing had displayed CD8+CD57+ cell expansion on flow cytometry. The specimen sequenced was sorted CD4+, CD8+, or CD8+CD57+ T cells (not recorded which) from PBMCs. The receptor source for this set is a human donor with aplastic anemia.

This chain uses TRBV7-9 with TRBJ2-3; D not certain. Germline CDR1 SEHNR, CDR2 FQNEAQ (reference sequence). The V end lost 3 bases, the J end lost 6 bases, and 7 bases lay between the germline ends. This CDR3 spans 12 amino acids. Here the CDR3 reads CASSFSSDTQYF. CDR3 coding DNA: TGTGCCAGCAGCTTTTCGTCTGATACGCAGTATTTT.

This clonotype appeared a few times. The V and J genes are TRBV2 and TRBJ1-2; D is uncertain. This CDR3 spans 15 amino acids. V was trimmed by 5 bases and J by 7 bases, leaving 20 bases between them. Germline assignment: CDR1 SNHLY and CDR2 FYNNEI. DNA of the CDR3: TGTGCCAGCAGTCCTATGACGGCCTCACCGGGTGGCTACACCTTC. Translation: CASSPMTASPGGYTF.

This clonotype was recorded at least ten times. The chain recombines TRBV3-1 with TRBJ2-7; no clear D. V shed 4 bases and J shed 3 bases, with 10 bases lying between them. The germline gives CDR1 LGHDT, CDR2 YNNKEL (reference sequence). The CDR3 has 13 residues. The CDR3: CASSPGLFYEQYF. The CDR3 DNA follows: TGTGCCAGCAGCCCGGGCCTCTTCTACGAGCAGTACTTC.

The chain carries TRBV25-1 and TRBJ1-1, with D maybe TRBD1 (5 bases). This CDR3 is 15 amino acids long. Germline V CDR1 and CDR2: MGHDK, SYGVNS. Trimming pared 3 bases from V and 5 bases from J, leaving 16 bases between. CDR3 sequence (DNA): TGTGCCAGCAGTGAGCAGGGTGGAGCGATAACTGAAGCTTTCTTT. It codes for CASSEQGGAITEAFF.

This clonotype was observed many times. This rearrangement joins TRBV7-6 to TRBJ2-2; unclear D gene. Looked up from germline, CDR1 is SGHVS and CDR2 is FNYEAQ. V gave up 6 bases and J gave up 0 bases, with 8 bases separating them. The CDR3 length is 14 residues. CDR3 amino acids: CASSSFANTGELFF. The CDR3 DNA reads TGTGCCAGCAGTAGTTTCGCGAACACCGGGGAGCTGTTTTTT.

This clonotype was observed at least ten times. This chain joins TRBV5-6 and TRBJ1-2; TRBD1 matches at 7 bases. Germline-derived CDR1 and CDR2 are SGHDT and YYEEEE. The CDR3 contains 13 residues. V dropped 2 bases and J dropped 6; count of bases not matched to a gene: 4. In nucleotides, the CDR3 is TGTGCCAGCAGCTTCCACAGGGGTGATGGCTACACCTTC. Its protein product is CASSFHRGDGYTF.

The V call is TRBV12-3 or TRBV12-4, the J call TRBJ2-7, with 11 nucleotides matching TRBD2. The CDR3 runs 17 residues. The ends lost 1 base at V and 2 bases at J; junction bases unmatched: 7. CDR3 region: CASSLGLAGGKTYEQYF. CDR3 sequence (DNA): TGTGCCAGCAGTTTAGGTCTAGCGGGAGGAAAAACCTACGAGCAGTACTTC.

V gene TRBV15 combines with J gene TRBJ1-4; D possibly corresponds to TRBD1 (5 bases). V lost 5 bases and J 5 bases, leaving 15 bases between the germline ends. This CDR3 region has 15 residues. Germline V CDR1 and CDR2: LNHNV, YYDKDF (reference sequence). CDR3 residues: CATSVSTRVNEKLFF. The CDR3 nucleotides read TGTGCCACCAGCGTATCGACCAGGGTGAATGAAAAACTGTTTTTT.

This clonotype showed up many times. The chain couples TRBV19 to TRBJ1-5; D ambiguous. The CDR3 is 15 amino acids. The V and J ends lost 3 bases and 0 bases respectively, with 9 bases between them. In germline, CDR1 is LNHDA, CDR2 SQIVND (reference sequence). The CDR3 protein is CASSIGRNSNQPQHF. As DNA, the CDR3 is TGTGCCAGTAGTATTGGGCGGAATAGCAATCAGCCCCAGCATTTT.

This clonotype was detected ten times or more. The chain couples TRBV4-2 to TRBJ2-3; D possibly corresponds to TRBD1 (5 bases). Germline assignment: CDR1 LGHNA and CDR2 YNFKEQ. The length of the CDR3 is 18 residues. V was cut by 0 bases and J by 4 bases, with 20 bases left in between. The CDR3 sequence: CASSQDIFRVTGPDTQYF. The CDR3 bases are TGTGCCAGCAGCCAAGATATATTCCGGGTCACAGGCCCAGATACGCAGTATTTT.

V and J are TRBV7-8 and TRBJ2-7; D might be TRBD1 or TRBD2, each matching 5 bases. Germline CDR1 SGHVS, CDR2 FQNEAQ. CDR3 size: 13 residues. The ends were cut back, 5 bases at V and 4 bases at J, with 12 bases in the middle. CDR3 protein: CASSRGEKYEQYF. The CDR3 DNA follows: TGTGCCAGCAGCCGAGGGGAGAAGTACGAGCAGTACTTC.

This clonotype was seen just once. At one of its ends the junction is not consistent with the germline gene, which may arise from a read error. V usage is TRBV2 and J usage is TRBJ1-3; 7 bases are a match to TRBD1. Germline-derived CDR1 and CDR2 are SNHLY and FYNNEI. The CDR3 covers 15 residues. CDR3 sequence (DNA): TGTGCCAGCAGTCCTCGGTCAGGGGGGGGAAGCACCATATATTTT. This encodes CASSPRSGGGSTIYF.

There are a few counts of this clonotype. This chain uses TRBV25-1 with TRBJ1-6; 9 bases align to TRBD1. Trimming at V came to 6 bases and at J to 8 bases, leaving 5 bases not matched to a gene. This CDR3 spans 14 amino acids. The germline gives CDR1 MGHDK, CDR2 SYGVNS. CDR3 nucleotide sequence: TGTGCCAGCAGAGACAGGGGGAGACATTCACCCCTCCACTTT. It translates to CASRDRGRHSPLHF.

A remark on this clonotype: A read error may explain this, as a much larger clone is one base away. This sequence joins TRBV2 and TRBJ2-3; D remains ambiguous. Germline loops: CDR1 SNHLY, CDR2 FYNNEI. CDR3 length: 11 amino acids. V was pared by 10 bases and J by 5 bases, with 10 bases between. CDR3 amino acids: CATRPEDTQYF. CDR3 coding DNA: TGTGCCACCCGACCGGAAGATACGCAGTATTTT. The full variable domain, completed using reference TRBV2 and TRBJ2-3, is EPEVTQTPSHQVTQMGQEVILRCVPISNHLYFYWYRQILGQKVEFLVSFYNNEISEKSEIFDDQFSVERPDGSNFTLKIRSTKLEDSAMYFCATRPEDTQYFGPGTRLTVL.